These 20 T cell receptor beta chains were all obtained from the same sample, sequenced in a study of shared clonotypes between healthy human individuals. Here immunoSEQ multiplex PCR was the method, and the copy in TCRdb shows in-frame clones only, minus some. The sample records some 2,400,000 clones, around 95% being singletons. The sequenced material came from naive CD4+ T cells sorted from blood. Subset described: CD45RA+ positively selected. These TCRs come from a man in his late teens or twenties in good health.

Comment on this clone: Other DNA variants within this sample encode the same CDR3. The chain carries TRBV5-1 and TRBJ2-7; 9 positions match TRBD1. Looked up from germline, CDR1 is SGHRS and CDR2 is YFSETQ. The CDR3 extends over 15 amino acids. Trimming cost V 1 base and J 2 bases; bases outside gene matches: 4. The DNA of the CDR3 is TGCGCCAGCAGCTTGTCGGGACAGGGAACCTACGAGCAGTACTTC. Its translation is CASSLSGQGTYEQYF. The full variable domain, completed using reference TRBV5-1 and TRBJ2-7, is KAGVTQTPRYLIKTRGQQVTLSCSPISGHRSVSWYQQTPGQGLQFLFEYFSETQRNKGNFPGRFSGRQFSNSRSEMNVSTLELGDSALYLCASSLSGQGTYEQYFGPGTRLTVT.

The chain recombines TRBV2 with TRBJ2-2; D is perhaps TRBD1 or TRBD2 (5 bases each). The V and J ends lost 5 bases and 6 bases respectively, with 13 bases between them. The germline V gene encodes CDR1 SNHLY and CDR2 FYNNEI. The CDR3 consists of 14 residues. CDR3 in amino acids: CASSPGPVPGELFF. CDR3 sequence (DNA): TGTGCCAGCAGTCCGGGACCCGTCCCCGGGGAGCTGTTTTTT.

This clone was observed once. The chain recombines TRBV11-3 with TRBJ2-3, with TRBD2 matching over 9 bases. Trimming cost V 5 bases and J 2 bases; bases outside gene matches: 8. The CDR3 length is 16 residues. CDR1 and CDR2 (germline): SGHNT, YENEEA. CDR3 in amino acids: CASSLQAGGLTDTQYF. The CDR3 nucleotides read TGTGCCAGCAGCCTACAAGCGGGGGGCCTCACAGATACGCAGTATTTT.

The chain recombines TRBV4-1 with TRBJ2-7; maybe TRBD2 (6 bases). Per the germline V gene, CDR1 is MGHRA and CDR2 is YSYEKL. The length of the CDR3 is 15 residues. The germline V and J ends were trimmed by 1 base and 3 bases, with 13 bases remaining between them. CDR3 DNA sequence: TGCGCCAGCAGCCAAGTGGGGGGAGGAAACTACGAGCAGTACTTC. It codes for CASSQVGGGNYEQYF.

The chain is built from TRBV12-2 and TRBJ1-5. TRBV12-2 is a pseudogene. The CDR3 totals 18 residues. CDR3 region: CASRLVDGTRDGSEPQHF. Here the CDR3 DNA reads TGTGCAAGTCGCTTAGTGGATGGGACGCGGGACGGATCGGAGCCCCAGCATTTT.

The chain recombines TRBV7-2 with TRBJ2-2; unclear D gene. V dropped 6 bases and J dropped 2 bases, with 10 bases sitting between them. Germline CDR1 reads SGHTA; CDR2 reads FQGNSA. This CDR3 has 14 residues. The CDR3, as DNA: TGTGCCAGCAGAGCAGAGGTTAACACCGGGGAGCTGTTTTTT. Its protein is CASRAEVNTGELFF. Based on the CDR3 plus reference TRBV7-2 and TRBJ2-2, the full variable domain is GAGVSQSPSNKVTEKGKDVELRCDPISGHTALYWYRQSLGQGLEFLIYFQGNSAPDKSGLPSDRFSAERTGGSVSTLTIQRTQQEDSAVYLCASRAEVNTGELFFGEGSRLTVL.

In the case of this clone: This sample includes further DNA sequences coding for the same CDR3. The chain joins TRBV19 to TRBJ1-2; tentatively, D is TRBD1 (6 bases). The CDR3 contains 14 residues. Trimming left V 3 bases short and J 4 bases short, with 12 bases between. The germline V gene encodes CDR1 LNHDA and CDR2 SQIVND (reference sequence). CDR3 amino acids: CASSMGQGPYGYTF. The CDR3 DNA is TGTGCCAGTAGTATGGGGCAGGGGCCCTATGGCTACACCTTC.

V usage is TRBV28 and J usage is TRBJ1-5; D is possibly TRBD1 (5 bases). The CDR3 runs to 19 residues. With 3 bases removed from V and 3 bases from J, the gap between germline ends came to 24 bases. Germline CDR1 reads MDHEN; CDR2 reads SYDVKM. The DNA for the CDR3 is TGTGCCAGCAGTTTGCCCCCCGACAGTACTCTACGAGACAATCAGCCCCAGCATTTT. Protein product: CASSLPPDSTLRDNQPQHF.

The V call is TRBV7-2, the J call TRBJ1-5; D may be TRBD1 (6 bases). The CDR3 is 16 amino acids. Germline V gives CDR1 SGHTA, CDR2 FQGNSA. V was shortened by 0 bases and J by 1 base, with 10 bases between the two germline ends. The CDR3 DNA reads TGTGCCAGCAGCTTAGCTCCTACAGGGAGCAATCAGCCCCAGCATTTT. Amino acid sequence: CASSLAPTGSNQPQHF.

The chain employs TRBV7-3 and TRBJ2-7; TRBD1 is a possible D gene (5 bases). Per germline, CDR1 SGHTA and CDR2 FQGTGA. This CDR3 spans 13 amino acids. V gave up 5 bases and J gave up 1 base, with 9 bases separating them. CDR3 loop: CASSPTVSYEQYF. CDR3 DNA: TGTGCCAGCAGCCCGACAGTATCCTACGAGCAGTACTTC.

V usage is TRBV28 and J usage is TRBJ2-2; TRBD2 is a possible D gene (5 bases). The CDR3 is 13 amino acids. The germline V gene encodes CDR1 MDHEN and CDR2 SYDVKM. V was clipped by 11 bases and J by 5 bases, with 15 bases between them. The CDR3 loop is CAGMNRGTGELFF. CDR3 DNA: TGTGCCGGAATGAATCGGGGAACCGGGGAGCTGTTTTTT.

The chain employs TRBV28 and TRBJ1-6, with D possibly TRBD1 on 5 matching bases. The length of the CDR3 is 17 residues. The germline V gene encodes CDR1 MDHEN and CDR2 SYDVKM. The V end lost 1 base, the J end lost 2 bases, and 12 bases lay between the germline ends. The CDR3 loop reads CASSLSRTRTYNSPLHF. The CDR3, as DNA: TGTGCCAGCAGTTTATCCCGGACAAGAACCTATAATTCACCCCTCCACTTT.

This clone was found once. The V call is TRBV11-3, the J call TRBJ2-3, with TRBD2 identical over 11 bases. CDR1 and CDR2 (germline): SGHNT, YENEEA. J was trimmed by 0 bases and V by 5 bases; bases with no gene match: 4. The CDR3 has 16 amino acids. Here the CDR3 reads CASSPLAGGSTDTQYF. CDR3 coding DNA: TGTGCCAGCAGCCCGTTAGCGGGGGGGAGCACAGATACGCAGTATTTT.

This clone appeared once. For the CDR3, the DNA is TGCAGCGTGTTAGAGATAGTGGGAGGTGGCTACACCTTC. Translating gives CSVLEIVGGGYTF. The chain joins TRBV29-1 to TRBJ1-2; D ambiguous. V was clipped by 6 bases and J by 7 bases, with 18 bases between them. Germline V gene lookup returns CDR1 SQVTM and CDR2 ANQGSEA. The CDR3 spans 13 residues.

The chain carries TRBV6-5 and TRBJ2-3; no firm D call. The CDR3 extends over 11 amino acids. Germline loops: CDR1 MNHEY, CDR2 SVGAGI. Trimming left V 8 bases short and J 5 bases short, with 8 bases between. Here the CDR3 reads CASSLQDTQYF. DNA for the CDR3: TGTGCCAGCTCCCTCCAAGATACGCAGTATTTT.

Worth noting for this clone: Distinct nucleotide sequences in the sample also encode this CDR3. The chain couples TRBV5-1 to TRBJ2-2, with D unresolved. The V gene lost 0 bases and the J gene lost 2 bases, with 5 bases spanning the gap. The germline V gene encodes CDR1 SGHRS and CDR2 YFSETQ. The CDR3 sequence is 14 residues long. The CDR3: CASSLEGNTGELFF. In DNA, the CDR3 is TGCGCCAGCAGCTTGGAAGGAAACACCGGGGAGCTGTTTTTT.

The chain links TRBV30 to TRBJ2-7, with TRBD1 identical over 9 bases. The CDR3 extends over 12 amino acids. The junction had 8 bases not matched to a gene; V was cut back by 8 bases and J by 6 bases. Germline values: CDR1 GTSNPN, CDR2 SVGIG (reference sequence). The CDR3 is CAGDRAAGEQYF. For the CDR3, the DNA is TGTGCCGGGGACAGGGCCGCGGGCGAGCAGTACTTC.

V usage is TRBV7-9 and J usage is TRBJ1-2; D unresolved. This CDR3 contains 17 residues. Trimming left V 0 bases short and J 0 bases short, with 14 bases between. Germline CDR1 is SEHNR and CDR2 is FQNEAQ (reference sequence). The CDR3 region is CASSLANPLLANYGYTF. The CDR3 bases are TGTGCCAGCAGCTTAGCAAATCCTCTGTTAGCTAACTATGGCTACACCTTC.

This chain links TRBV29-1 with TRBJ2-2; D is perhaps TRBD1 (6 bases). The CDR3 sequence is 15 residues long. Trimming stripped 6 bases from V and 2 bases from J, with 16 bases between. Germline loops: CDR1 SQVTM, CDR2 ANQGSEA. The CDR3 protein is CSVAQGRHNTGELFF. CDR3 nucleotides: TGCAGCGTGGCTCAGGGGCGTCACAACACCGGGGAGCTGTTTTTT.

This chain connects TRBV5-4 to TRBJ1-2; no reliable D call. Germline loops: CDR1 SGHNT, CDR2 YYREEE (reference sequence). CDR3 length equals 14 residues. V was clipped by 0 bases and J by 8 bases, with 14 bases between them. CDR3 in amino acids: CASSLALSSWGYTF. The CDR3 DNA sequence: TGTGCCAGCAGCTTGGCCTTAAGTTCATGGGGCTACACCTTC. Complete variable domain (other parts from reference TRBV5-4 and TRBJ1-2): ETGVTQSPTHLIKTRGQQVTLRCSSQSGHNTVSWYQQALGQGPQFIFQYYREEENGRGNFPPRFSGLQFPNYSSELNVNALELDDSALYLCASSLALSSWGYTFGSGTRLTVV.